This TCR beta chain comes out of a study of T cell responses to AZD1222 COVID-19 vaccine. Findings and caveats of the study: Among AZD1222 vaccinees, only 5 or 6 were seropositive at baseline.

Assay: immunoSEQ multiplex PCR; the TCRdb copy retains only in-frame clones and omits some. The table shows about 160,000 clones, with more than 70% occurring only once. The CDR3 length is 14 residues. V shed 5 bases and J shed 5 bases, with 11 bases lying between them. Germline loops: CDR1 SGHRS, CDR2 YFSETQ. Comment on this clone: Its antigen is not known.

This sample comprised peripheral blood, obtained on day 0 of AZD1222 vaccination. The sequence came from an adult in good health. This chain connects TRBV5-1 to TRBJ1-6, with TRBD1 as a possible D gene (5 bases). CDR3: CASRRDGNNSPLHF. CDR3 nucleotide sequence: TGCGCCAGCAGACGGGACGGGAATAATTCACCCCTCCACTTT.